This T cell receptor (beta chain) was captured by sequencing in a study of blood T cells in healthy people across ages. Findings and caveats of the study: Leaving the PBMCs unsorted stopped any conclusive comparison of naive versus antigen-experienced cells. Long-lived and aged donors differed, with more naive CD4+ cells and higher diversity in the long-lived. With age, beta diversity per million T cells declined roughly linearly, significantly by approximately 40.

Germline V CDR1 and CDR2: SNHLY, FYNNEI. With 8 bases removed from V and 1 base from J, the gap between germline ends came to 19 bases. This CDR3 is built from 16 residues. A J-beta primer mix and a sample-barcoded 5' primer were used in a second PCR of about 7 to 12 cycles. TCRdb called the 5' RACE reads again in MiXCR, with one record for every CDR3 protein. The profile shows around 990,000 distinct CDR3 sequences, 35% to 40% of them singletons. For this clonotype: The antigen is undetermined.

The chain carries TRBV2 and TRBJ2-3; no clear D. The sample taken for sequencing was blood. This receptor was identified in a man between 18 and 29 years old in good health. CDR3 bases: TGTGCCAGCTACCCCATAGAGAATCTTCGCACAGATACGCAGTATTTT. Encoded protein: CASYPIENLRTDTQYF.